These T cell receptor beta chains were read from a single sample in a study of cytotoxic CD8 clonotypes in ibrutinib-treated CLL. Assay used: immunoSEQ multiplex PCR; TCRdb lists only in-frame clones, some missing. The repertoire consists of fewer than 400,000 clones, with about 64% occurring once and the leading ten covering around 6.5%. The sample here was PBMCs, taken after 36 months of ibrutinib treatment. These receptors were collected from a human donor with chronic lymphocytic leukemia. The conserved cysteine and the conserved F or W are not part of the CDR3 here.

TRBJ2-1,TRBV2,ASNRASGNNEQF
TRBJ2-7,TRBV5-1,ASSWGTGVWDYEQY
TRBJ2-7,TRBV6-5,ASSYSGRDYEQY
TRBJ2-2,TRBV6-5,ASSPRNTGELF
TRBJ2-1,TRBV2,ASSPDRGYDEQF
TRBJ2-3,TRBV5-1,ASSLAGAYTDTQY
TRBJ1-2,TRBV15,ATSRTDSYGYT
TRBJ2-7,TRBV5-4,ASSSAGREQY
TRBJ2-3,TRBV5-1,ASSLGTGYSPQY
TRBJ1-2,TRBV6-6,ASSYRPGDSNYGYT
TRBJ2-2,TRBV9,ASSEEAPGTSVNTGELF
TRBJ2-7,TRBV9,ASSVTEAYEQY
TRBJ2-1,TRBV4-3,ASSQWRTGVGEQF
TRBJ2-7,TRBV5-1,ASSLSFTYEQY
TRBJ2-2,TRBV25-1,ASSEQGGGTGELF
TRBJ2-3,TRBV9,ASTKVSSYTDTQY
TRBJ1-5,TRBV19,ASQTQVESNQPQH
TRBJ2-7,TRBV7-8,ASRRTPGNSYEQY
TRBJ1-4,TRBV20-1,SASGGEKLF
TRBJ1-1,TRBV6-5,ASSYVQGTEAF
TRBJ2-2,TRBV27,ASSWQGYIGELF
TRBJ1-6,TRBV27,ASSLTADNSPLH
TRBJ1-1,TRBV6-6,ASNNGGNTEAF
TRBJ1-6,TRBV10-3,AISPESNYNSPLH
TRBJ2-7,TRBV28,ASSFSGRAYEQY
TRBJ2-7,TRBV10-3,ATGQSYEQY
TRBJ2-1,TRBV20-1,SALEYNEQF
TRBJ2-5,TRBV20-1,SASSGETQY
TRBJ1-2,TRBV4-1,ASSQPTANYGYT